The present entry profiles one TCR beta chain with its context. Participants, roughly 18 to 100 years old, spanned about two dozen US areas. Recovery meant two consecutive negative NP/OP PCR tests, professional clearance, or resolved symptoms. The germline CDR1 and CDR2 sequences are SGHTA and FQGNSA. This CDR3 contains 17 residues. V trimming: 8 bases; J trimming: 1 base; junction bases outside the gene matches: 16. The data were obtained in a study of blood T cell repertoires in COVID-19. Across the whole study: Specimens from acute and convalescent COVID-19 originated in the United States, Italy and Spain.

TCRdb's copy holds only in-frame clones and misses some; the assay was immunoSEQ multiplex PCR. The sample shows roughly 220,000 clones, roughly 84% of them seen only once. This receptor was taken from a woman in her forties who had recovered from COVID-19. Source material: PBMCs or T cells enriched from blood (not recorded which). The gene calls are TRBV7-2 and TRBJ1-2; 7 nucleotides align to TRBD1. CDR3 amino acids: CASFTPGQRTDNYGYTF. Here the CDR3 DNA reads TGTGCCAGCTTTACCCCGGGACAGAGAACCGATAACTATGGCTACACCTTC.